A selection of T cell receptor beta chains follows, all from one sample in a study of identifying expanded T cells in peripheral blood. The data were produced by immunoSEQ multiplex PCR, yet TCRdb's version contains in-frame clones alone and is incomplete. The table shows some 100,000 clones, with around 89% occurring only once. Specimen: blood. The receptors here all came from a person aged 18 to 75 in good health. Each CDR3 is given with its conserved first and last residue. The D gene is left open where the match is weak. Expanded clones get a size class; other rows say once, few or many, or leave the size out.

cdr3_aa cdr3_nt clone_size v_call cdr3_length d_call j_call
CASSQRLAGEHNEQFF TGCGCCAGCAGCCAGCGACTAGCGGGAGAACACAATGAGCAGTTCTTC . TRBV4-1 16 TRBD2 TRBJ2-1
CASSQTGTITEAFF TGCGCCAGCAGCCAAACCGGGACGATCACTGAAGCTTTCTTT . TRBV4-1 14 . TRBJ1-1
CASSPSPGDGTTTDTQYF TGTGCCAGCTCACCTTCCCCGGGGGATGGTACGACGACAGATACGCAGTATTTT . TRBV18 18 . TRBJ2-3
CSASGANEKLFF TGCAGCGCCTCAGGGGCTAATGAAAAACTGTTTTTT . TRBV29-1 12 . TRBJ1-4
CASSNLTPGQTLSEAFF TGTGCCAGCAGCAACTTAACTCCGGGACAGACTCTCTCTGAAGCTTTCTTT . TRBV9 17 TRBD1 TRBJ1-1
CASSLASRGETQYF TGTGCCAGCAGCTTAGCGTCCCGAGGGGAGACCCAGTACTTC . TRBV7-2 14 . TRBJ2-5
CASSLQGALDEQFF TGTGCCAGCAGTTTACAGGGGGCTCTCGATGAGCAGTTCTTC . TRBV2 14 TRBD1 TRBJ2-1
CASSVWAFNEQFF TGTGCCAGCAGCGTTTGGGCCTTTAATGAGCAGTTCTTC . TRBV6-1 13 . TRBJ2-1
CASSLAYVQETQYF TGTGCCAGCAGCTTAGCCTACGTCCAAGAGACCCAGTACTTC . TRBV7-3 14 . TRBJ2-5
CASRAPSVPDAQYF TGTGCCAGCAGAGCCCCGTCGGTCCCAGATGCGCAGTATTTT . TRBV28 14 . TRBJ2-3
CASRGPGQGGNTIYF TGTGCCAGCAGGGGACCCGGGCAGGGTGGAAACACCATATATTTT . TRBV6-5 15 . TRBJ1-3
CASSWDLRITDTQYF TGTGCCAGCAGTTGGGATTTAAGGATCACAGATACGCAGTATTTT . TRBV12-1 15 . TRBJ2-3
CASSPDVGVNTGELFF TGTGCCAGCAGCCCCGATGTGGGGGTAAACACCGGGGAGCTGTTTTTT . TRBV7-6 16 . TRBJ2-2
CASSLVGLAGGTGELFF TGTGCCAGCAGCTTAGTGGGGCTAGCGGGGGGCACCGGGGAGCTGTTTTTT . TRBV7-2 17 TRBD2 TRBJ2-2
CASSQEVGGGTNTGELFF TGCGCCAGCAGCCAAGAGGTGGGCGGGGGGACCAACACCGGGGAGCTGTTTTTT . TRBV4-3 18 TRBD2 TRBJ2-2
CASSLGQGGQETQYF TGTGCCAGCAGCTTAGGACAGGGGGGGCAAGAGACCCAGTACTTC . TRBV11-2 15 TRBD1 TRBJ2-5
CASSLQGETQYF TGCGCCAGCAGCTTGCAGGGGGAGACCCAGTACTTC . TRBV5-1 12 . TRBJ2-5
CASSLIARLAGEGGNEQFF TGTGCCAGCAGCTTAATCGCACGACTAGCGGGAGAGGGGGGCAATGAGCAGTTCTTC . TRBV11-2 19 TRBD2 TRBJ2-1
CAASPAGARTGELFF TGTGCCGCCTCTCCGGCGGGAGCGAGGACCGGGGAGCTGTTTTTT . TRBV6-6 15 TRBD2 TRBJ2-2
CSVEGAGGWNTGELFF TGCAGCGTTGAAGGAGCGGGAGGGTGGAACACCGGGGAGCTGTTTTTT . TRBV29-1 16 TRBD2 TRBJ2-2
CASSQERGSYTGELFF TGCGCCAGCAGCCAAGAACGCGGCAGCTACACCGGGGAGCTGTTTTTT . TRBV4-3 16 . TRBJ2-2
CASSQRWTGNADTQYF TGCGCCAGCAGCCAAAGATGGACAGGGAACGCAGATACGCAGTATTTT . TRBV4-1 16 TRBD1 TRBJ2-3
CSVEVGQAGANVLTF TGCAGCGTTGAAGTAGGCCAGGCTGGGGCCAACGTCCTGACTTTC . TRBV29-1 15 . TRBJ2-6
CAWSVPGNTGELFF TGTGCCTGGAGTGTACCCGGGAACACCGGGGAGCTGTTTTTT . TRBV30 14 . TRBJ2-2
CASSWTSGRSSEQYF TGTGCCAGCAGTTGGACTAGCGGGAGAAGTAGCGAGCAGTACTTC . TRBV27 15 TRBD2 TRBJ2-7
CASSLAETDTQYF TGTGCCAGCAGCTTAGCCGAGACAGATACGCAGTATTTT . TRBV7-7 13 . TRBJ2-3
CANRCQRCDTGELFF TGTGCCAACCGCTGTCAAAGGTGTGACACCGGGGAGCTGTTTTTT . TRBV6-4 15 . TRBJ2-2
CASAQGNYGYTF TGTGCCAGCGCCCAGGGGAACTATGGCTACACCTTC . TRBV2 12 . TRBJ1-2
CASSLREATEAFF TGCGCCAGCAGCTTGAGGGAGGCCACTGAAGCTTTCTTT . TRBV5-1 13 . TRBJ1-1
CASSLGAGAEQFF TGCGCCAGCAGCTTGGGGGCAGGGGCTGAGCAGTTCTTC . TRBV5-1 13 . TRBJ2-1
CASSPSGGPYNEQFF TGCGCCAGCAGCCCCAGCGGGGGACCCTACAATGAGCAGTTCTTC . TRBV5-1 15 TRBD2 TRBJ2-1
CASSDGFEQYF TGTGCCAGCAGTGACGGCTTCGAGCAGTACTTC . TRBV25-1 11 . TRBJ2-7
CASSLEQVYNEQFF TGTGCCAGCAGCTTAGAACAGGTCTACAATGAGCAGTTCTTC . TRBV7-6 14 . TRBJ2-1
CASSLLGGNTEAFF TGTGCCAGCAGCTTATTGGGGGGAAACACTGAAGCTTTCTTT . TRBV7-3 14 . TRBJ1-1
CASSWLGGLISGNTIYF TGTGCCAGCAGCTGGTTGGGCGGACTGATCTCTGGAAACACCATATATTTT once TRBV7-9 17 . TRBJ1-3
CASSVVSGAPGEKLFF TGTGCCAGCAGCGTAGTATCAGGGGCGCCGGGCGAAAAACTGTTTTTT . TRBV9 16 . TRBJ1-4
CASSKASPGLGLKAPDTQYF TGTGCCAGCAGCAAAGCGAGTCCGGGACTGGGGCTCAAGGCCCCAGATACGCAGTATTTT . TRBV21-1 20 . TRBJ2-3
CSVVGQGANYGYTF TGCAGCGTTGTGGGACAGGGCGCTAACTATGGCTACACCTTC . TRBV29-1 14 TRBD1 TRBJ1-2
CASLANSGTLAYEQYF TGTGCCAGCCTCGCCAATTCTGGGACTCTTGCCTACGAGCAGTACTTC . TRBV7-9 16 . TRBJ2-7
CASNGAVSNQPQHF TGTGCCAGCAACGGGGCAGTTAGCAATCAGCCCCAGCATTTT once TRBV2 14 . TRBJ1-5
CASSPRAGLNTEAFF TGTGCCAGCAGCCCGCGGGCAGGGCTCAACACTGAAGCTTTCTTT . TRBV7-8 15 . TRBJ1-1
CASSLAVAFEAFF TGTGCCAGCAGCTTGGCCGTAGCGTTTGAAGCTTTCTTT . TRBV5-8 13 . TRBJ1-1
CASSPTGTRGDYEQYF TGTGCCAGCAGCCCGACGGGGACTAGGGGGGACTACGAGCAGTACTTC . TRBV28 16 TRBD2 TRBJ2-7
CASTPVGGPIAELFF TGTGCCAGTACCCCCGTGGGAGGCCCTATCGCCGAGCTGTTTTTT . TRBV19 15 . TRBJ2-2
CASSRPLDNTDTQYF TGTGCCAGCTCACGCCCGTTGGACAACACAGATACGCAGTATTTT . TRBV18 15 . TRBJ2-3
CASSLWTGAFLNEQYF TGTGCCAGCAGCTTATGGACAGGGGCCTTCTTGAACGAGCAGTACTTC once TRBV7-9 16 TRBD1 TRBJ2-7
CASSPGLEYNEQFF TGTGCCAGCAGCCCTGGGTTGGAGTACAATGAGCAGTTCTTC . TRBV7-3 14 . TRBJ2-1